This is a list of T cell receptor beta chains from one sample in a study of shared clonotypes between healthy human individuals. Here immunoSEQ multiplex PCR was the method, and the copy in TCRdb shows in-frame clones only, minus some. The table lists 2 million or so clones, about 95% of them singletons, with 1.1% in the top ten. The sample was naive CD8+ T cells sorted from blood. The origin of the receptors is a man between 18 and 35 years old in good health. CDR3s include the opening cysteine and the closing phenylalanine or tryptophan. The D gene is left open where the match is weak. Some rows mark clone size as missing; the rest say once, few, many or name a class of expanded clone.

TRBJ2-4 | - | TRBV30 | - | 14 | CAWSVLSGSDIQYF | TGTGCCTGGAGTGTACTATCAGGGTCGGACATTCAGTACTTC
TRBJ2-1 | - | TRBV10-1 | - | 15 | CASSESWGPYNEQFF | TGCGCCAGCAGTGAGTCCTGGGGCCCCTACAATGAGCAGTTCTTC
TRBJ1-3 | - | TRBV25-1 | - | 12 | CASTPGGNTIYF | TGTGCCAGCACCCCTGGAGGAAACACCATATATTTT
TRBJ1-2 | - | TRBV28 | - | 12 | CASTIGGYGYTF | TGTGCCAGCACAATTGGGGGCTATGGCTACACCTTC
TRBJ2-2 | - | TRBV9 | - | 13 | CASRPPNTGELFF | TGTGCCAGCCGCCCACCCAACACCGGGGAGCTGTTTTTT
TRBJ1-5 | - | TRBV10-1 | - | 16 | CASRSQAPYSNQPQHF | TGCGCCAGCAGGAGTCAGGCTCCCTATAGCAATCAGCCCCAGCATTTT
TRBJ2-7 | TRBD1 | TRBV30 | - | 14 | CAWSAGQGPYEQYF | TGTGCCTGGAGTGCAGGACAGGGCCCCTACGAGCAGTACTTC
TRBJ2-5 | - | TRBV7-8 | once | 14 | CASSLQRSQETQYF | TGTGCCAGCAGCTTACAACGGTCCCAAGAGACCCAGTACTTC
TRBJ2-3 | TRBD1 | TRBV14 | - | 20 | CASSQDYMGPGQGATDTQYF | TGTGCCAGCAGCCAAGATTATATGGGGCCGGGACAGGGGGCGACAGATACGCAGTATTTT
TRBJ1-4 | TRBD1 | TRBV14 | - | 17 | CASSPFRGLTSNEKLFF | TGTGCCAGCAGCCCCTTCAGGGGGTTAACGTCTAATGAAAAACTGTTTTTT
TRBJ2-1 | - | TRBV6-4 | - | 13 | CASSDRLYNEQFF | TGTGCCAGCAGTGACCGCTTATACAATGAGCAGTTCTTC
TRBJ2-5 | TRBD2 | TRBV2 | - | 16 | CASSALAGGTQETQYF | TGTGCCAGCAGTGCTTTAGCGGGAGGGACACAAGAGACCCAGTACTTC
TRBJ1-4 | TRBD1 | TRBV7-9 | - | 17 | CASSLAGQGVANEKLFF | TGTGCCAGCAGCTTAGCAGGACAGGGGGTGGCTAATGAAAAACTGTTTTTT
TRBJ2-3 | - | TRBV6-6 | - | 16 | CASSYSKGGHTDTQYF | TGTGCCAGCAGTTACTCGAAGGGGGGGCACACAGATACGCAGTATTTT
TRBJ1-2 | - | TRBV5-6 | - | 15 | CASSFRSRGDYGYTF | TGTGCCAGCAGCTTCCGCTCGCGGGGGGACTATGGCTACACCTTC
TRBJ2-7 | TRBD1 | TRBV7-8 | - | 15 | CASSSTGTEPYEQYF | TGTGCCAGCAGCTCAACCGGGACAGAACCTTACGAGCAGTACTTC
TRBJ2-2 | - | TRBV4-2 | - | 15 | CASRAGSPRDGELFF | TGTGCCAGCCGGGCAGGTTCCCCGAGGGACGGGGAGCTGTTTTTT
TRBJ1-2 | - | TRBV28 | once | 16 | CASSLRDRGLGYGYTF | TGTGCCAGCAGTTTAAGGGACCGGGGACTCGGCTATGGCTACACCTTC
TRBJ2-1 | TRBD2 | TRBV11-2 | - | 15 | CASSLAGGTYNEQFF | TGTGCCAGCAGCTTAGCGGGGGGGACCTACAATGAGCAGTTCTTC
TRBJ1-4 | TRBD1 | TRBV4-3 | - | 15 | CASSQDRGQGASQFF | TGCGCCAGCAGCCAAGATAGGGGGCAGGGGGCGTCTCAGTTTTTT
TRBJ2-3 | TRBD2 | TRBV29-1 | - | 16 | CSVDYGAGVPTDTQYF | TGCAGCGTTGATTACGGAGCGGGGGTTCCTACAGATACGCAGTATTTT
TRBJ2-2 | - | TRBV27 | - | 15 | CASSPSIGGAGELFF | TGTGCCAGCAGCCCTAGTATTGGGGGAGCCGGGGAGCTGTTTTTT
TRBJ1-1 | TRBD1 | TRBV6-5 | - | 15 | CASTYDEETGSEAFF | TGTGCCAGCACCTACGACGAGGAGACAGGGAGCGAAGCTTTCTTT
TRBJ2-7 | TRBD2 | TRBV11-2 | - | 15 | CASSLGGLGSYEQYF | TGTGCCAGCAGCCTCGGGGGGTTAGGGTCCTACGAGCAGTACTTC
TRBJ2-4 | - | TRBV11-2 | - | 15 | CASSLEIEAKNIQYF | TGTGCCAGCAGCTTAGAAATAGAAGCCAAAAACATTCAGTACTTC
TRBJ2-6 | - | TRBV6-5 | - | 16 | CASSLTVFSGANVLTF | TGTGCCAGCAGTTTGACAGTTTTCTCTGGGGCCAACGTCCTGACTTTC
TRBJ2-7 | TRBD2 | TRBV5-4 | - | 14 | CASSSTAGAREQYF | TGTGCCAGCAGCTCCACAGCGGGGGCAAGGGAGCAGTACTTC
TRBJ2-2 | - | TRBV9 | - | 16 | CASSVGGSSWTGELFF | TGTGCCAGCAGCGTAGGAGGGTCTAGCTGGACCGGGGAGCTGTTTTTT
TRBJ1-1 | - | TRBV29-1 | - | 10 | CSVVVHEAFF | TGCAGCGTTGTAGTTCATGAAGCTTTCTTT
TRBJ1-5 | - | TRBV4-1 | once | 14 | CASSYPGLGQPQHF | TGCGCCAGCAGCTACCCAGGGCTGGGACAGCCCCAGCATTTT
TRBJ1-1 | - | TRBV9 | - | 15 | CASSYHPDSSTEAFF | TGTGCCAGCAGCTACCACCCAGACAGTAGCACTGAAGCTTTCTTT
TRBJ2-1 | - | TRBV5-6 | - | 12 | CASSLGDNEQFF | TGTGCCAGCAGCTTGGGGGACAATGAGCAGTTCTTC
TRBJ2-1 | TRBD2 | TRBV5-5 | - | 16 | CASSLEREAEYNEQFF | TGTGCCAGCAGCTTGGAGCGGGAGGCAGAATACAATGAGCAGTTCTTC
TRBJ2-7 | TRBD1 | TRBV2 | once | 14 | CASSGGTGMNEQYF | TGTGCCAGCAGTGGGGGGACAGGGATGAACGAGCAGTACTTC
TRBJ1-5 | - | TRBV28 | few | 14 | CASSTGLGNQPQHF | TGTGCCAGCAGTACAGGGTTAGGCAATCAGCCCCAGCATTTT
TRBJ1-1 | - | TRBV29-1 | - | 13 | CSVEAGAGTEAFF | TGCAGCGTTGAAGCGGGGGCCGGGACTGAAGCTTTCTTT
TRBJ1-2 | - | TRBV5-1 | - | 14 | CASSLTDARYGYTF | TGCGCCAGCAGCTTGACGGACGCCCGCTATGGCTACACCTTC
TRBJ2-1 | TRBD2 | TRBV7-9 | - | 15 | CASSLSGGPGWEQFF | TGTGCCAGCAGCCTTAGCGGGGGCCCAGGCTGGGAGCAGTTCTTC
TRBJ2-2 | - | TRBV28 | - | 11 | CASSSLGELFF | TGTGCCAGCAGTTCTCTCGGGGAGCTGTTTTTT
TRBJ2-5 | TRBD1 | TRBV5-4 | - | 14 | CASSLTGAALTQYF | TGTGCCAGCAGCCTGACAGGGGCCGCTTTGACCCAGTACTTC
TRBJ2-7 | TRBD2 | TRBV28 | - | 14 | CASSALAETYEQYF | TGTGCCAGCAGTGCCCTAGCGGAAACCTACGAGCAGTACTTC
TRBJ2-3 | TRBD2 | TRBV10-2 | - | 17 | CASSFDGLAGLTDTQYF | TGCGCCAGCAGTTTCGATGGACTAGCGGGGCTCACAGATACGCAGTATTTT
TRBJ2-1 | TRBD1 | TRBV5-1 | - | 15 | CASSSPGTAYNEQFF | TGCGCCAGCAGCTCACCCGGGACAGCCTACAATGAGCAGTTCTTC
TRBJ1-1 | - | TRBV2 | - | 12 | CASSSGVTEAFF | TGTGCCAGCAGTTCAGGGGTCACTGAAGCTTTCTTT
TRBJ2-1 | - | TRBV5-6 | - | 16 | CASSLRDGGPYNEQFF | TGTGCCAGCAGCTTGCGGGACGGAGGGCCCTATAATGAGCAGTTCTTC
TRBJ1-5 | - | TRBV5-6 | - | 15 | CASSWGGGGNQPQHF | TGTGCCAGCAGCTGGGGGGGAGGAGGCAATCAGCCCCAGCATTTT
TRBJ2-7 | - | TRBV7-8 | - | 14 | CASSPRDNAWEQYF | TGTGCCAGCAGCCCCCGGGACAACGCCTGGGAGCAGTACTTC
TRBJ1-2 | TRBD1 | TRBV28 | - | 16 | CASSWGQGLLNGGYTF | TGTGCCAGCAGTTGGGGACAGGGCCTCCTCAACGGTGGCTACACCTTC
TRBJ2-7 | TRBD1 | TRBV10-3 | - | 14 | CAISDIQGFDEQYF | TGTGCCATCAGTGATATACAGGGGTTCGACGAGCAGTACTTC
TRBJ1-1 | TRBD1 | TRBV10-3 | - | 12 | CAIPDRDTEAFF | TGTGCCATCCCTGACAGGGACACTGAAGCTTTCTTT
TRBJ2-3 | - | TRBV2 | once | 14 | CASTRLASADTQYF | TGTGCCAGCACGCGGCTAGCGAGCGCAGATACGCAGTATTTT
TRBJ1-4 | - | TRBV4-1 | - | 14 | CASSQFSGEEKLFF | TGCGCCAGCAGCCAATTTTCGGGGGAGGAAAAACTGTTTTTT
TRBJ2-7 | - | TRBV11-1 | - | 14 | CASSPRQVSYEQYF | TGTGCCAGCAGCCCAAGACAGGTCTCCTACGAGCAGTACTTC
TRBJ1-2 | TRBD1 | TRBV7-9 | - | 16 | CASSTPGQGHVAGYTF | TGTGCCAGCAGCACCCCGGGACAGGGACACGTCGCTGGCTACACCTTC
TRBJ2-7 | - | TRBV11-2 | - | 15 | CASSPPWEAAYEQYF | TGTGCCAGCAGCCCCCCCTGGGAGGCTGCCTACGAGCAGTACTTC
TRBJ1-5 | - | TRBV30 | - | 13 | CAWSEGENQPQHF | TGTGCCTGGAGTGAGGGAGAAAATCAGCCCCAGCATTTT
TRBJ1-1 | - | TRBV7-9 | - | 13 | CASSPQGVAEAFF | TGTGCCAGCAGCCCACAGGGAGTGGCTGAAGCTTTCTTT